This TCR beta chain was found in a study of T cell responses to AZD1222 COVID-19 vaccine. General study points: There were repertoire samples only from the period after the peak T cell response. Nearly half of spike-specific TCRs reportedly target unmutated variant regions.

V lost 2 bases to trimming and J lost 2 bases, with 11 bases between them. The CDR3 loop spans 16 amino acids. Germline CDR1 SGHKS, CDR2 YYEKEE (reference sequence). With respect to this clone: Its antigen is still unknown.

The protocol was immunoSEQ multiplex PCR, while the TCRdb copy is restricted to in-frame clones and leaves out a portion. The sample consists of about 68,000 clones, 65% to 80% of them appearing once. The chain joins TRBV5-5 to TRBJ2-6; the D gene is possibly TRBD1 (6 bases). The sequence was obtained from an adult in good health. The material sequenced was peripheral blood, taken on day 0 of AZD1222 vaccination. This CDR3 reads CASSFLTGTGANVLTF. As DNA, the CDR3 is TGTGCCAGCAGCTTCCTAACAGGGACTGGGGCCAACGTCCTGACTTTC.